This record concerns one TCR beta chain sequence. Participant reports of clinical history set cohort assignment. This sample was included in a study of blood T cell repertoires in COVID-19. Study background: From T cells, B-cell-depleted T cells, or PBMCs came the material, which was cDNA or gDNA.

The ends were cut back, 2 bases at V and 2 bases at J, with 14 bases in the middle. This CDR3 is built from 15 residues. Germline V gene sequence: CDR1 SGHRS, CDR2 YFSETQ. Produced via immunoSEQ multiplex PCR; TCRdb's table is partial and in-frame only. The sample shows around 180,000 clones, 85% to 90% of them seen only once. This clonotype was obtained from a woman aged 35 to 49 with acute COVID-19. The V gene is TRBV5-1, the J gene TRBJ2-7; perhaps TRBD1 as D (6 bases). Sequencing was performed on PBMCs or T cells enriched from blood (not recorded which). The CDR3 coding sequence is TGCGCCAGCAGCTTTTCCGGGACACCCGCCTACGAGCAGTACTTC. Amino acid sequence: CASSFSGTPAYEQYF.